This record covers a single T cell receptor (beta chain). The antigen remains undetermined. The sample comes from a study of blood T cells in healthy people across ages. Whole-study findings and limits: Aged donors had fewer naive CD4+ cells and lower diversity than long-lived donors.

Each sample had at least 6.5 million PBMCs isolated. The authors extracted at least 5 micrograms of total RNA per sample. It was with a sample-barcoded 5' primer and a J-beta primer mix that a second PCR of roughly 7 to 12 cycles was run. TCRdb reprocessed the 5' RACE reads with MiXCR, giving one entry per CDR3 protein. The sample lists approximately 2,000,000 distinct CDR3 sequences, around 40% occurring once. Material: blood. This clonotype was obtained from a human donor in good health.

In DNA, the CDR3 is TGTGCCAGCAGCGTAGGAACAGGCGGGGGGGCCTCCTACAATGAGCAGTACTTC. This sequence encodes CASSVGTGGGASYNEQYF. The chain uses TRBV9 and TRBJ2-1, with 9 positions matching TRBD2. The end of the DNA aligns better with TRBJ2-7, so the J call may be wrong. This CDR3 spans 18 amino acids. CDR1 is SGDLS and CDR2 is YYNGEE in the germline V gene.